One sample yielded the 19 T cell receptor beta chains listed below, sequenced in a study of regulatory T cells in long-lasting Graves disease. CDR3-region Arm-PCR and iRepertoire HTBI primers produced the TCR beta libraries. TCRdb recomputed calls from the multiplex PCR reads with MiXCR, one row per CDR3 protein. The sample shows 400,000 or so distinct CDR3 sequences, about a quarter of them seen only once. The time point denotes: persistent/refractory GD, antithyroid drugs over 5 years with positive TRAb. The TCR library was made from RNA extracted from PBMCs. Sequenced here: peripheral blood mononuclear cells (PBMCs), sampled when the disease was refractory, from a patient treated with antithyroid drugs. The source is a female donor with Graves disease.

In this sample, this clonotype turned up many times. The J gene is TRBJ2-7, the V gene TRBV28; D possibly uses TRBD1 or TRBD2 (5 bases each). Germline V gene lookup returns CDR1 MDHEN and CDR2 SYDVKM. Trimming shortened V by 4 bases and J by 9 bases, and 28 bases separated the two germline ends. CDR3 size: 17 residues. The chain's CDR3 is CASSSLPRGALRGWQYF. CDR3 nucleotide sequence: TGTGCCAGCAGTTCCCTACCTCGCGGCGCGCTGAGGGGTTGGCAGTACTTC.

This clonotype has more than one count but fewer than ten. This chain connects TRBV3-1 to TRBJ2-7, with 11 bases that match TRBD1. V lost 4 bases, J lost 4 bases, and 6 bases stayed unmatched. This CDR3 contains 15 residues. CDR1 is LGHDT, CDR2 YNNKEL, per germline (reference sequence). CDR3 loop: CASSLGQGAYYEQYF. The CDR3 DNA reads as TGTGCCAGCAGCCTCGGACAGGGGGCTTATTACGAGCAGTACTTC.

V gene TRBV6-1 combines with J gene TRBJ1-2; 7 bases align to TRBD1. This CDR3 has 12 amino acids. Germline assignment: CDR1 MNHNS and CDR2 SASEGT. The V and J ends lost 6 bases and 8 bases, in that order; junction bases with no gene match: 6. CDR3 region: CASSYRGAGYTF. DNA for the CDR3: TGTGCCAGCAGCTACAGGGGCGCGGGCTACACCTTC.

This clonotype occurred a few times. The chain couples TRBV5-1 to TRBJ1-2; 7 nucleotides line up with TRBD1. The germline V gene encodes CDR1 SGHRS and CDR2 YFSETQ. The CDR3 consists of 16 residues. J lost 4 bases, V lost 3 bases, and 12 bases had no gene match. The CDR3, as DNA: TGCGCCAGCAGCTCGTTTCCAGGGGGTACCCCCTATGGCTACACCTTC. Protein product: CASSSFPGGTPYGYTF.

This clonotype was seen more than once but under ten times. The chain joins TRBV6-9 to TRBJ1-6; TRBD1 aligns across 12 bases. The CDR3 consists of 19 residues. Germline V CDR1 and CDR2: MNHGY, SVAAGI. Germline trimming cut 3 bases from V and 10 bases from J; bases unmatched to any gene: 16. The CDR3 DNA reads TGTGCCAGCAGTTACCCTATCGATGGCCGGGACAGGGGGCGATCACCCCTCCACTTT. Its translation: CASSYPIDGRDRGRSPLHF.

There are a few counts of this clonotype. The V gene is TRBV5-4, the J gene TRBJ1-5; D remains ambiguous. Germline V gives CDR1 SGHNT, CDR2 YYREEE (reference sequence). The ends were cut back, 9 bases at V and 4 bases at J, with 14 bases in the middle. The CDR3 contains 13 residues. The CDR3 sequence is CATAKEWNQPQHF. In DNA, the CDR3 is TGTGCCACGGCTAAAGAATGGAATCAGCCCCAGCATTTT.

V gene TRBV6-1 combines with J gene TRBJ1-1, with TRBD1 matching 9 bases. Germline CDR1 is MNHNS and CDR2 is SASEGT. This CDR3 is built from 16 residues. The J segment lost 2 bases and the V segment lost 6 bases, leaving 10 bases of the junction unmatched. In nucleotides, the CDR3 is TGTGCCAGCAGCGCATATAGGGGACAGGGAAACACTGAAGCTTTCTTT. This codes for CASSAYRGQGNTEAFF.

This clonotype was seen many times. The chain is built from TRBV6-5 and TRBJ1-1, with TRBD1 matching 12 bases. CDR3 size: 17 residues. Germline V gene lookup returns CDR1 MNHEY and CDR2 SVGAGI. Trimming took 3 bases from V and 4 from J; bases not matched to a gene: 9. CDR3 region: CASSYGTGGRWGTEAFF. DNA for the CDR3: TGTGCCAGCAGTTATGGGACAGGGGGCCGGTGGGGCACTGAAGCTTTCTTT.

J is TRBJ2-5 and V is TRBV20-1, with TRBD2 identical over 9 bases. The V and J ends lost 6 bases and 2 bases, in that order; junction bases with no gene match: 13. Germline CDR1 and CDR2: DFQATT and SNEGSKA (reference sequence). The CDR3 covers 16 residues. The CDR3 loop reads CSARTSATSRQETQYF. CDR3 sequence (DNA): TGCAGTGCCCGGACTAGCGCAACCTCGAGGCAAGAGACCCAGTACTTC.

The rearrangement links TRBV10-3 to TRBJ1-4; TRBD1 matches at 8 bases. Trimming took 3 bases from V and 8 from J; bases not matched to a gene: 11. Germline lookup yields CDR1 ENHRY and CDR2 SYGVKD. This CDR3 is 16 amino acids long. CDR3 DNA: TGTGCCATCAGTGACCCAACAGGGGGTGAGCGAGAAAAACTGTTTTTT. Its protein product is CAISDPTGGEREKLFF.

The chain combines TRBV7-2 with TRBJ2-3; D might be TRBD1 or TRBD2, each matching 5 bases. Trimming took off 6 bases at V and 0 bases at J, with 16 bases between the two ends. This CDR3 is built from 16 residues. Germline V lookup: CDR1 SGHTA, CDR2 FQGNSA. CDR3 residues: CASSPVGELSTDTQYF. The CDR3 coding sequence is TGTGCCAGCAGTCCCGTGGGGGAGTTGAGCACAGATACGCAGTATTTT. Variable domain in full (rest from reference TRBV7-2 and TRBJ2-3): GAGVSQSPSNKVTEKGKDVELRCDPISGHTALYWYRQSLGQGLEFLIYFQGNSAPDKSGLPSDRFSAERTGGSVSTLTIQRTQQEDSAVYLCASSPVGELSTDTQYFGPGTRLTVL.

The rearrangement joins TRBV28 to TRBJ2-1, with D possibly TRBD2 on 5 matching bases. Trimming took off 5 bases at V and 9 bases at J, with 14 bases between the two ends. The germline CDR1 and CDR2 sequences are MDHEN and SYDVKM. This CDR3 comprises 13 residues. CDR3 in amino acids: CASSPEGHAEQFF. In DNA, the CDR3 is TGTGCCAGCAGTCCCGAGGGCCACGCTGAGCAGTTCTTC.

This chain uses TRBV27 with TRBJ2-4; TRBD1 aligns across 9 bases. In germline, CDR1 is MNHEY, CDR2 SMNVEV (reference sequence). The CDR3 sequence is 15 residues long. V lost 6 bases, J lost 9 bases, and 12 bases stayed unmatched. In DNA, the CDR3 is TGTGCCAGCAGGGACCTGGGACAGGGTTTCGTCATTCAGTACTTC. Translated, it gives CASRDLGQGFVIQYF.

This clonotype was seen ten or more times. This chain joins TRBV27 and TRBJ2-5; 12 bases match TRBD2. This CDR3 contains 15 residues. V lost 4 bases, J lost 6 bases, and 6 bases stayed unmatched. Germline-derived CDR1 and CDR2 are MNHEY and SMNVEV (reference sequence). CDR3 sequence reads: CASSSLAGGPKTQYF. DNA of the CDR3: TGTGCCAGCAGTTCCCTAGCGGGAGGGCCAAAGACCCAGTACTTC.

There are many counts of this clonotype. A junction end diverges from the germline sequence, so it may reflect a read error. The chain couples TRBV5-1 to TRBJ1-5, with unresolved D. This CDR3 spans 14 amino acids. The germline gives CDR1 SGHRS, CDR2 YFSETQ. For the CDR3, the DNA is TGTGCCAGCAGCTTAGGTGGGAGCAATCAGCCCCAGCATTTT. Translated, it gives CASSLGGSNQPQHF.

V is TRBV5-1 and J is TRBJ2-2, with a possible D match to TRBD1 (5 bases). Trimming removed 4 bases from V and 0 bases from J, with 19 bases in between. The CDR3 length is 18 residues. The germline CDR1 and CDR2 sequences are SGHRS and YFSETQ. DNA for the CDR3: TGCGCCAGCAGCCACGGGTCGAGGACATCAACGAACACCGGGGAGCTGTTTTTT. Protein sequence: CASSHGSRTSTNTGELFF.

J is TRBJ1-2 and V is TRBV30; D perhaps matches TRBD1 (5 bases). In germline, CDR1 is GTSNPN, CDR2 SVGIG (reference sequence). This CDR3 comprises 14 residues. Trimming removed 0 bases at V and 6 bases at J, with 14 bases between. The CDR3 region is CAWSVRPGSHGYTF. Here the CDR3 DNA reads TGTGCCTGGAGTGTACGGCCAGGGTCGCATGGCTACACCTTC.

The table lists this clonotype with a few counts. The chain uses TRBV7-9 and TRBJ2-5, with D perhaps TRBD1 (5 bases). CDR1 is SEHNR and CDR2 is FQNEAQ in the germline V gene (reference sequence). This CDR3 has 13 residues. Trimming cost V 5 bases and J 2 bases, with 9 bases left between them. CDR3 amino acids: CASSPREQETQYF. CDR3 DNA: TGTGCCAGCAGCCCCAGGGAACAAGAGACCCAGTACTTC.

This clonotype was recorded a few times. The chain recombines TRBV6-1 with TRBJ1-3, with D possibly being TRBD1 (5 bases). This CDR3 spans 17 amino acids. V was pared by 8 bases and J by 0 bases, with 20 bases between. Germline V gives CDR1 MNHNS, CDR2 SASEGT. This chain's CDR3 is CASLIIPTGDSGNTIYF. CDR3 nucleotides: TGTGCCAGCCTAATCATACCTACAGGAGACTCTGGAAACACCATATATTTT.